Below are 16 T cell receptor beta chains sequenced from a single sample in a study of blood T cell repertoires in COVID-19. Clones were read by immunoSEQ multiplex PCR, and TCRdb kept only the in-frame ones, dropping some. The sample contains 400,000 to 500,000 clones, approximately 90% of which appear only once. Sequenced input: PBMCs or T cells enriched from blood (not recorded which). Every receptor here comes from a woman between 18 and 29 years old who had been exposed to COVID-19.

The J gene is TRBJ1-4, the V gene TRBV25-1; weak D call: TRBD1 (6 bases). The germline V and J ends were trimmed by 1 base and 3 bases, with 15 bases remaining between them. The CDR3 contains 17 residues. Germline CDR1 MGHDK, CDR2 SYGVNS. CDR3: CASSESGRGSANEKLFF. CDR3 DNA sequence: TGTGCCAGCAGTGAATCGGGCAGGGGATCGGCTAATGAAAAACTGTTTTTT.

The V call is TRBV28, the J call TRBJ1-1, with D hard to call. Trimming cost V 3 bases and J 4 bases, with 15 bases left between them. Germline values: CDR1 MDHEN, CDR2 SYDVKM. This CDR3 region has 15 residues. In nucleotides, the CDR3 is TGTGCCAGCAGTTTCCGCGGGGAGGGCAGCACTGAAGCTTTCTTT. This codes for CASSFRGEGSTEAFF.

The genes are TRBV11-2 and TRBJ1-2; D ambiguous. The CDR3 totals 13 residues. The germline V and J ends were trimmed by 1 base and 8 bases, with 11 bases remaining between them. Germline CDR1 and CDR2: SGHAT and FQNNGV. DNA of the CDR3: TGTGCCAGCAGCTTAGTAAGCCCAGGAGGCTACACCTTC. Translation: CASSLVSPGGYTF.

This clone has just one count. V gene TRBV6-5 combines with J gene TRBJ1-1; perhaps TRBD1 as D (5 bases). The CDR3 is 11 residues long. The germline V gene has CDR1 MNHEY and CDR2 SVGAGI. Trimming pared 7 bases from V and 8 bases from J, leaving 11 bases between. The DNA of the CDR3 is TGTGCCAGCATTGTGGGGGGGGAAGCTTTCTTT. Its protein is CASIVGGEAFF.

The chain uses TRBV6-5 and TRBJ2-7; 10 bases agree with TRBD1. Germline values: CDR1 MNHEY, CDR2 SVGAGI. V was clipped by 1 base and J by 5 bases; unmatched bases: 5. The CDR3 consists of 15 residues. The CDR3 bases are TGTGCCAGCAGTTACTGGACAGGGGGTAGGAACGAGCAGTACTTC. It codes for CASSYWTGGRNEQYF.

The genes are TRBV28 and TRBJ2-2, with 12 bases that match TRBD2. The junction had 7 bases not matched to a gene; V was cut back by 2 bases and J by 3 bases. This CDR3 contains 18 residues. The germline V gene has CDR1 MDHEN and CDR2 SYDVKM. The CDR3: CASSLRLAGERHTGELFF. As DNA, the CDR3 is TGTGCCAGCAGTTTACGACTAGCGGGAGAACGGCACACCGGGGAGCTGTTTTTT.

Here the CDR3 reads CASSSPAASGESYEQYF. CDR3 nucleotide sequence: TGTGCCAGCAGTTCCCCCGCGGCTAGCGGAGAAAGCTACGAGCAGTACTTC. The chain is built from TRBV28 and TRBJ2-7, with 7 nucleotides matching TRBD2. Trimming cost V 4 bases and J 3 bases; bases outside gene matches: 15. CDR1 is MDHEN, CDR2 SYDVKM, per germline. CDR3 length: 17 residues.

This chain links TRBV9 with TRBJ2-3; D possibly corresponds to TRBD2 (7 bases). Germline V lookup: CDR1 SGDLS, CDR2 YYNGEE. The CDR3 extends over 16 amino acids. Trimming took 4 bases from V and 2 from J, leaving 17 bases between them. CDR3 protein: CASSQGGAGDTDTQYF. CDR3 DNA: TGTGCCAGCAGCCAAGGGGGGGCCGGGGACACAGATACGCAGTATTTT.

This clone was recorded only once. The chain is built from TRBV7-8 and TRBJ1-4; D is possibly TRBD1 (6 bases). This CDR3 region has 16 residues. Germline assignment: CDR1 SGHVS and CDR2 FQNEAQ. Trimming removed 4 bases at V and 0 bases at J, with 12 bases between. In DNA form, the CDR3 reads TGTGCCAGCAGCTGGAGAAGACAGGCAACTAATGAAAAACTGTTTTTT. It codes for CASSWRRQATNEKLFF.

This chain joins TRBV28 and TRBJ1-5; TRBD1 is a possible D gene (5 bases). V was pared by 6 bases and J by 11 bases, with 20 bases between. CDR1 is MDHEN and CDR2 is SYDVKM in the germline V gene. The CDR3 is 14 residues long. The CDR3 spells CASSLWGGMGSQHF. CDR3 nucleotide sequence: TGTGCCAGCAGCCTCTGGGGGGGGATGGGGTCCCAGCATTTT. Based on the CDR3 plus reference TRBV28 and TRBJ1-5, the full variable domain is DVKVTQSSRYLVKRTGEKVFLECVQDMDHENMFWYRQDPGLGLRLIYFSYDVKMKEKGDIPEGYSVSREKKERFSLILESASTNQTSMYLCASSLWGGMGSQHFGDGTRLSIL.

This clone appeared a few times. The rearrangement links TRBV3-1 (or the pseudogene TRBV3-2) to TRBJ2-7, with 8 bases fitting TRBD1. Germline-derived CDR1 and CDR2 are LGHDT and YNNKEL (reference sequence). This CDR3 contains 14 residues. Unmatched junction bases numbered 5, after V lost 3 bases and J lost 4 bases. The CDR3 protein is CASSQRTGIYEQYF. The CDR3 coding sequence is TGTGCCAGCAGCCAGAGGACAGGGATTTACGAGCAGTACTTC.

This chain uses TRBV27 with TRBJ2-1; D is perhaps TRBD1 (6 bases). Germline V gene data show CDR1 as MNHEY and CDR2 as SMNVEV (reference sequence). Trimming stripped 4 bases from V and 2 bases from J, with 15 bases between. The CDR3 consists of 16 residues. CDR3 in amino acids: CASSSYRVDTYNEQFF. The CDR3 region has the DNA TGTGCCAGCAGTTCATACAGGGTCGACACCTACAATGAGCAGTTCTTC.

The CDR3 loop reads CASSPRGGETQYF. The CDR3 DNA reads as TGTGCCAGCTCACCGCGAGGTGGGGAGACCCAGTACTTC. This chain links TRBV18 with TRBJ2-5, with unresolved D. Trimming pared 3 bases from V and 5 bases from J, leaving 10 bases between. This CDR3 is 13 amino acids long. Germline CDR1 KGHSH, CDR2 LQKENI.

The V call is TRBV28, the J call TRBJ2-7, with 10 nucleotides matching TRBD1. CDR1 is MDHEN and CDR2 is SYDVKM in the germline V gene. V shed 10 bases and J 1 base; nucleotides not matched to a gene: 4. This CDR3 is 13 amino acids long. The CDR3 nucleotides are TGTGCCACCGGACAGGGGGTTTCCTACGAGCAGTACTTC. Residues: CATGQGVSYEQYF.

The chain links TRBV19 to TRBJ2-1; no clear D. The germline V and J ends were trimmed by 7 bases and 0 bases, with 10 bases remaining between them. Germline CDR1 LNHDA, CDR2 SQIVND (reference sequence). This CDR3 is 14 amino acids long. CDR3 loop: CASNPVSSYNEQFF. The DNA of the CDR3 is TGTGCCAGTAATCCTGTGAGCTCCTACAATGAGCAGTTCTTC.

The rearrangement joins TRBV27 to TRBJ1-1, with a possible D match to TRBD1 (6 bases). The length of the CDR3 is 12 residues. Trimming took off 6 bases at V and 4 bases at J, with 9 bases between the two ends. Germline values: CDR1 MNHEY, CDR2 SMNVEV (reference sequence). The CDR3 nucleotides are TGTGCCAGCAGCCCACAGGGCACTGAAGCTTTCTTT. Protein sequence: CASSPQGTEAFF.